The 27 T cell receptor beta chains below all came from one sample that was sequenced in a study of blood T cell repertoires in COVID-19. Assay: immunoSEQ multiplex PCR; the TCRdb copy retains only in-frame clones and omits some. The sample has 68,000 or so clones; roughly 80% are singletons. The sample taken for sequencing was peripheral blood. All receptors come from a human donor in a cohort sampled during active COVID-19.

The chain uses TRBV10-3 and TRBJ2-5, with TRBD1 identical over 8 bases. This CDR3 has 14 residues. V shed 4 bases and J 5 bases; nucleotides not matched to a gene: 6. In germline, CDR1 is ENHRY, CDR2 SYGVKD. DNA of the CDR3: TGTGCCATCAGTGCGGGACAGGAGCGTGAGACCCAGTACTTC. It yields the protein CAISAGQERETQYF.

This chain joins TRBV10-3 and TRBJ1-1; the D is unclear. The CDR3 loop spans 15 amino acids. V was clipped by 3 bases and J by 0 bases, with 11 bases between them. From germline, CDR1 is ENHRY and CDR2 SYGVKD. CDR3 in DNA: TGTGCCATCAGTGACGCTGCGGGGATGAACACTGAAGCTTTCTTT. This codes for CAISDAAGMNTEAFF.

The gene calls are TRBV19 and TRBJ2-5; TRBD2 is a possible D gene (5 bases). Trimming pared 4 bases from V and 1 base from J, leaving 10 bases between. Germline CDR1 LNHDA, CDR2 SQIVND (reference sequence). The CDR3 runs 14 residues. This CDR3 reads CASSNIAGQETQYF. In DNA form, the CDR3 reads TGTGCCAGTAGTAATATCGCGGGCCAAGAGACCCAGTACTTC.

The CDR3 sequence: CASSELGGTEAFF. DNA of the CDR3: TGTGCCAGCAGTGAACTGGGGGGCACTGAAGCTTTCTTT. This rearrangement joins TRBV2 to TRBJ1-1; D may be TRBD1 (5 bases). CDR3 size: 13 residues. Per the germline V gene, CDR1 is SNHLY and CDR2 is FYNNEI. Trimming cost V 2 bases and J 4 bases, with 8 bases left between them.

A single count supports this clone. The chain employs TRBV28 and TRBJ2-7; D is perhaps TRBD1 (6 bases). The CDR3 has 13 amino acids. Trimming left V 6 bases short and J 2 bases short, with 11 bases between. The germline gives CDR1 MDHEN, CDR2 SYDVKM. The CDR3, as DNA: TGTGCCAGCAGCCGGGACACCCCCTACGAGCAGTACTTC. This sequence encodes CASSRDTPYEQYF.

This clone was recorded only once. The chain links TRBV5-4 to TRBJ2-1, with D perhaps TRBD2 (6 bases). The V end was cut by 1 base, the J end by 7 bases, with 9 bases between. This CDR3 has 13 amino acids. Looked up from germline, CDR1 is SGHNT and CDR2 is YYREEE (reference sequence). The CDR3 sequence is CASSLFGGNEQFF. As DNA, the CDR3 is TGTGCCAGCAGCTTGTTCGGGGGAAATGAGCAGTTCTTC.

The rearrangement links TRBV20-1 to TRBJ1-2, with D hard to call. The CDR3 runs 10 residues. The V gene lost 7 bases and the J gene lost 8 bases, with 11 bases spanning the gap. Looked up from germline, CDR1 is DFQATT and CDR2 is SNEGSKA (reference sequence). CDR3 loop: CSVYQWGYTF. The CDR3, as DNA: TGCAGTGTTTACCAGTGGGGCTACACCTTC.

This chain links TRBV9 with TRBJ1-3, with D perhaps matching TRBD1 (6 bases). The CDR3 runs to 16 residues. V gave up 3 bases and J gave up 0 bases, with 13 bases separating them. Germline CDR1 is SGDLS and CDR2 is YYNGEE. CDR3 nucleotide sequence: TGTGCCAGCAGCGCCAAGAGGGGGGGCTCTGGAAACACCATATATTTT. This codes for CASSAKRGGSGNTIYF.

In its sample, this clone was seen a few times. The chain uses TRBV11-2 and TRBJ1-5; no clear D gene. The CDR3 runs 16 residues. Trimming shortened V by 5 bases and J by 0 bases, and 14 bases separated the two germline ends. Germline CDR1 and CDR2: SGHAT and FQNNGV. The CDR3 DNA reads as TGTGCCAGCAGCCCCCGGCGGATTTATAGCAATCAGCCCCAGCATTTT. Translation: CASSPRRIYSNQPQHF.

The rearrangement joins TRBV15 to TRBJ2-7; 7 bases are shared with TRBD1. With 0 bases clipped from V and 1 base from J, the junction kept 15 bases outside the gene matches. Germline V lookup: CDR1 LNHNV, CDR2 YYDKDF (reference sequence). The CDR3 extends over 19 amino acids. The CDR3 nucleotides read TGTGCCACCAGCAGAGATAGGGGGCCTGGGGTCGGAATATCCTACGAGCAGTACTTC. Amino acids: CATSRDRGPGVGISYEQYF.

The chain joins TRBV30 to TRBJ2-5; 10 nucleotides align to TRBD2. CDR3 length: 20 residues. Losses at the gene ends were 3 bases for V and 5 bases for J; bases not matched to a gene: 24. Germline CDR1 reads GTSNPN; CDR2 reads SVGIG (reference sequence). As DNA, the CDR3 is TGTGCCTGGAGACCGGTGAACAGACCAACACAGCGGGGGGGCCTGGAGACCCAGTACTTC. Translated: CAWRPVNRPTQRGGLETQYF.

The V call is TRBV27, the J call TRBJ2-7; a possible D gene is TRBD2 (5 bases). Germline values: CDR1 MNHEY, CDR2 SMNVEV (reference sequence). Between the trimmed V and J ends, which lost 4 bases and 4 bases, there was a span of 11 bases. The CDR3 contains 13 residues. Here the CDR3 DNA reads TGTGCCAGCAGTTACCGCCGGAGGTACGAGCAGTACTTC. Translation: CASSYRRRYEQYF.

The count of this clone is one. CDR3 bases: TGCGCCAGCAGCTTAGTCGGCGGGGGCCGCGAGACCCAGTACTTC. Protein product: CASSLVGGGRETQYF. The V gene is TRBV5-1, the J gene TRBJ2-5, with D possibly TRBD2 on 7 matching bases. Germline V lookup: CDR1 SGHRS, CDR2 YFSETQ. V lost 2 bases to trimming and J lost 5 bases, with 16 bases between them. CDR3 size: 15 residues.

This rearrangement joins TRBV19 to TRBJ1-1; 7 bases fit TRBD1. Germline V CDR1 and CDR2: LNHDA, SQIVND (reference sequence). The CDR3 loop spans 13 amino acids. With 9 bases clipped from V and 5 bases from J, the junction kept 9 bases outside the gene matches. CDR3 loop: CASSQGFGTEAFF. The CDR3 nucleotides read TGTGCCAGCTCACAGGGGTTTGGTACTGAAGCTTTCTTT.

This chain joins TRBV7-6 and TRBJ1-5, with 8 bases matching TRBD1. Germline assignment: CDR1 SGHVS and CDR2 FNYEAQ. The CDR3 has 13 amino acids. After removal of 0 bases from V and 8 bases from J, the junction contained 0 bases not matched to a gene. CDR3 DNA sequence: TGTGCCAGCAGCTTAGCACAGGGGGAGCCCCAGCATTTT. Its protein product is CASSLAQGEPQHF.

This clone was picked up a small number of times. The chain is built from TRBV6-5 and TRBJ1-5; no reliable D call. Germline CDR1 is MNHEY and CDR2 is SVGAGI. The V end lost 5 bases, the J end lost 6 bases, and 14 bases lay between the germline ends. The CDR3 contains 14 residues. The CDR3 protein is CASSQTREGQPQHF. The CDR3 DNA reads as TGTGCCAGCAGTCAGACGAGGGAGGGTCAGCCCCAGCATTTT.

The chain couples TRBV30 to TRBJ2-1, with D possibly matching TRBD2 (6 bases). Trimming cost V 0 bases and J 7 bases, with 25 bases left between them. The length of the CDR3 is 18 residues. Germline V gene lookup returns CDR1 GTSNPN and CDR2 SVGIG (reference sequence). CDR3 in DNA: TGTGCCTGGAGTGTAAAGAGGTCGTCCAGGGTCGGAGGGAATGAGCAGTTCTTC. Encoded protein: CAWSVKRSSRVGGNEQFF.

V gene TRBV19 combines with J gene TRBJ1-1; TRBD1 is a possible D gene (6 bases). The ends were cut back, 5 bases at V and 5 bases at J, with 15 bases in the middle. The CDR3 length is 14 residues. Germline V gene lookup returns CDR1 LNHDA and CDR2 SQIVND (reference sequence). The CDR3 spells CASSFLGGGTEAFF. DNA for the CDR3: TGTGCCAGTAGTTTTTTAGGGGGTGGAACTGAAGCTTTCTTT.

CDR3 protein: CASSLDQLVDTEAFF. CDR3 coding DNA: TGTGCCAGCAGCTTAGACCAACTAGTGGACACTGAAGCTTTCTTT. The V gene is TRBV7-2, the J gene TRBJ1-1; D gene uncertain. CDR3 length equals 15 residues. V was cut by 1 base and J by 3 bases, with 12 bases left in between. Germline-derived CDR1 and CDR2 are SGHTA and FQGNSA. Using reference TRBV7-2 and TRBJ1-1 for the parts outside the CDR3, the full variable domain is GAGVSQSPSNKVTEKGKDVELRCDPISGHTALYWYRQSLGQGLEFLIYFQGNSAPDKSGLPSDRFSAERTGGSVSTLTIQRTQQEDSAVYLCASSLDQLVDTEAFFGQGTRLTVV.

DNA for the CDR3: TGCGCCAGCAGCGATAGGACTAGCGGTTTTAGCACAGATACGCAGTATTTT. It translates to CASSDRTSGFSTDTQYF. The chain uses TRBV5-1 and TRBJ2-3; 10 bases are a match to TRBD2. Germline V gene data show CDR1 as SGHRS and CDR2 as YFSETQ. The CDR3 covers 17 residues. Losses at the gene ends were 4 bases for V and 0 bases for J; bases not matched to a gene: 8.

This chain uses TRBV24-1 with TRBJ2-5; TRBD1 agrees at 8 bases. The germline V gene encodes CDR1 KGHDR and CDR2 SFDVKD. The CDR3 runs 14 residues. V shed 4 bases and J 5 bases; nucleotides not matched to a gene: 5. Written as DNA, the CDR3 is TGTGCCACCAGTGACCGACAGGGGCGGGAGACCCAGTACTTC. This translates into CATSDRQGRETQYF.

The chain has TRBV3-1 (or the pseudogene TRBV3-2) and TRBJ2-3, with D unresolved. V was clipped by 1 base and J by 0 bases, with 5 bases between them. The CDR3 spans 14 residues. CDR1 LGHDT and CDR2 YNNKEL come from the germline V gene (reference sequence). Here the CDR3 reads CASSQGVSTDTQYF. CDR3 DNA sequence: TGTGCCAGCAGCCAAGGCGTAAGCACAGATACGCAGTATTTT.

V gene TRBV7-9 combines with J gene TRBJ2-2; 8 nucleotides agree with TRBD2. The J segment lost 8 bases and the V segment lost 1 base, leaving 6 bases of the junction unmatched. This CDR3 has 15 residues. Germline CDR1 reads SEHNR; CDR2 reads FQNEAQ (reference sequence). The CDR3 region is CASSLGVAGMGELFF. In nucleotides, the CDR3 is TGTGCCAGCAGCTTAGGGGTAGCGGGGATGGGGGAGCTGTTTTTT. Variable domain in full (rest from reference TRBV7-9 and TRBJ2-2): DTGVSQNPRHKITKRGQNVTFRCDPISEHNRLYWYRQTLGQGPEFLTYFQNEAQLEKSRLLSDRFSAERPKGSFSTLEIQRTEQGDSAMYLCASSLGVAGMGELFFGEGSRLTVL.

This clone was found a few times. The rearrangement joins TRBV7-2 to TRBJ1-1; D call uncertain. Germline loops: CDR1 SGHTA, CDR2 FQGNSA. The CDR3 extends over 15 amino acids. Trimming took 0 bases from V and 0 from J, leaving 8 bases between them. CDR3 sequence: CASSLAARMNTEAFF. The CDR3 DNA reads TGTGCCAGCAGCTTAGCCGCGAGAATGAACACTGAAGCTTTCTTT.

This chain joins TRBV30 and TRBJ2-5; tentative D call: TRBD2 (5 bases). The CDR3 extends over 15 amino acids. The V gene lost 0 bases and the J gene lost 2 bases, with 13 bases spanning the gap. The germline gives CDR1 GTSNPN, CDR2 SVGIG (reference sequence). This chain's CDR3 is CAWSVWAGGQETQYF. The DNA for the CDR3 is TGTGCCTGGAGTGTGTGGGCCGGAGGACAAGAGACCCAGTACTTC.

This clone was seen a few times. The CDR3 loop reads CASSPGAGVPREQYF. CDR3 nucleotide sequence: TGTGCCAGCTCACCAGGAGCGGGAGTTCCACGGGAGCAGTACTTC. The rearrangement joins TRBV18 to TRBJ2-7, with 8 bases that match TRBD2. CDR3 length: 15 residues. V trimming: 2 bases; J trimming: 7 bases; junction bases outside the gene matches: 10. CDR1 and CDR2 from the germline V gene are KGHSH and LQKENI.

The chain employs TRBV5-1 and TRBJ1-1; TRBD1 agrees at 10 bases. There are 15 residues in the CDR3. The germline gives CDR1 SGHRS, CDR2 YFSETQ. The trim removed 4 bases at V and 3 bases at J, leaving 6 bases unmatched. CDR3 nucleotide sequence: TGCGCCAGCAGCCTAACCGGGACAGGGGACACTGAAGCTTTCTTT. Amino acid sequence: CASSLTGTGDTEAFF.